The source of this TCR beta chain is a study of neurological immune-mediated disorders. Broader study findings: Phylogenetically, 18 of 34 multiple sclerosis patients' repertoires fell into one related-CDR3 cluster, a possible signature.

This clonotype was detected many times. What it recognizes is unknown. A single run covered 15-18 subjects with over 200 million TCR-beta sequences. TCRdb fed the 5' RACE reads into MiXCR, producing one record per CDR3 protein. The sample holds tens of thousands of distinct CDR3 sequences, 5.8% seen once. Time point given: longitudinal time-point 2. V was pared by 0 bases and J by 7 bases, with 6 bases between. CDR3 length: 11 residues. Germline lookup yields CDR1 DFQATT and CDR2 SNEGSKA (reference sequence). Sequenced sample: PBMCs. The receptor comes from a woman aged 55-75 years with multiple sclerosis. This chain joins TRBV20-1 and TRBJ2-5, with D perhaps assigned TRBD1 or TRBD2 (5 bases each). The CDR3 DNA sequence: TGCAGTGCTAGAGATGGGGGGACCCAGTACTTC. This gives the protein CSARDGGTQYF.